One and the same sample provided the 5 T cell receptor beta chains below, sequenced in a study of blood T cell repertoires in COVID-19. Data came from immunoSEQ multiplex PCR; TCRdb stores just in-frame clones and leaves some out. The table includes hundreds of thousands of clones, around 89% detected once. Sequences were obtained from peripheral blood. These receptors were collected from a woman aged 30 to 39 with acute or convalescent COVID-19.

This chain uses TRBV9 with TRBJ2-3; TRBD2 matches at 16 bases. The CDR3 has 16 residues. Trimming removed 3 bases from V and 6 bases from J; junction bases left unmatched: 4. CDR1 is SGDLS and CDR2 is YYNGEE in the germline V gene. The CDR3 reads CASSAGTSGGVDTQYF. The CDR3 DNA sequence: TGTGCCAGCAGCGCTGGGACTAGCGGGGGGGTGGATACGCAGTATTTT.

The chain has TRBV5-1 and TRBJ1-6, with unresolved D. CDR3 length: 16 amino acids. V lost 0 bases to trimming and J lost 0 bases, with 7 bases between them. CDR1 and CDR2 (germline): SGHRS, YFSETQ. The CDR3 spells CASSLGGSSYNSPLHF. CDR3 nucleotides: TGCGCCAGCAGCTTGGGAGGAAGCTCCTATAATTCACCCCTCCACTTT.

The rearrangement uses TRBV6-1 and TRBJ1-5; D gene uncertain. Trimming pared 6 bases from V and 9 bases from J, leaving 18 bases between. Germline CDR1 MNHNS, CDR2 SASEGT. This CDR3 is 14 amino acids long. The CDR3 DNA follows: TGTGCCAGCAGGGGCCGGGAGGCCCGCCGGCCCCAGCATTTT. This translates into CASRGREARRPQHF.

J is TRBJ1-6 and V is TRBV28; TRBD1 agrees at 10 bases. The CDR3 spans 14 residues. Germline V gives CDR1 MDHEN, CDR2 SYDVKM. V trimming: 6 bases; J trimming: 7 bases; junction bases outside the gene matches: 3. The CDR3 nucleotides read TGTGCCAGCAGAGGACAGGGGGGGAATTCACCCCTCCACTTT. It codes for CASRGQGGNSPLHF. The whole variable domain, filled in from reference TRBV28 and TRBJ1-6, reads DVKVTQSSRYLVKRTGEKVFLECVQDMDHENMFWYRQDPGLGLRLIYFSYDVKMKEKGDIPEGYSVSREKKERFSLILESASTNQTSMYLCASRGQGGNSPLHFGNGTRLTVT.

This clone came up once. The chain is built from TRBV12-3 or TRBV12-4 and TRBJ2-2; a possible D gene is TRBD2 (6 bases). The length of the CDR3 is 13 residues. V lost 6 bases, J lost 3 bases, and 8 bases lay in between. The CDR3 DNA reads TGTGCCAGCAGGGGACTGGACACCGGGGAGCTGTTTTTT. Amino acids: CASRGLDTGELFF.